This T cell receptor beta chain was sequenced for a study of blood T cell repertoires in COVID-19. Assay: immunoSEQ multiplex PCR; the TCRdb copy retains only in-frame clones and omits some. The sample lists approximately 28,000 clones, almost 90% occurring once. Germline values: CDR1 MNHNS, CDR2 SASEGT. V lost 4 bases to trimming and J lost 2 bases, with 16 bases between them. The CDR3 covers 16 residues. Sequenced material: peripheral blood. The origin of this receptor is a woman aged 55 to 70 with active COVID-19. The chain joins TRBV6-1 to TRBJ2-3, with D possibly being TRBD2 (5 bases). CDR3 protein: CASSGGWEQYTDTQYF. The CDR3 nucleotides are TGTGCCAGCAGTGGAGGGTGGGAACAATACACAGATACGCAGTATTTT.